One sample yielded the 16 T cell receptor beta chains listed below, sequenced in a study of regulatory T cells in long-lasting Graves disease. Time point of the sample: newly diagnosed GD, antithyroid drugs for less than 3 months. From RNA extracted from PBMCs, the TCR library was made. The authors built TCR beta libraries using iRepertoire HTBI primers and Arm-PCR of CDR3 regions. TCRdb processed the multiplex PCR reads anew with MiXCR; each CDR3 protein has one entry. The table includes some 330,000 distinct CDR3 sequences, about 10% detected once. The same sample was also studied in work on T cells in Graves' hyperthyroidism and ophthalmopathy.

This specimen consisted of peripheral blood mononuclear cells (PBMCs), obtained at new diagnosis, from a patient treated with antithyroid drugs. Receptors were obtained from a woman between 18 and 30 years old with Graves disease.

This rearrangement joins TRBV29-1 to TRBJ1-4; a weak D match, TRBD1 (5 bases). CDR1 and CDR2 from the germline V gene are SQVTM and ANQGSEA. The CDR3 has 13 residues. The V end was cut by 3 bases, the J end by 8 bases, with 13 bases between. The CDR3 spells CSVDAGDGEKLFF. The CDR3 coding sequence is TGCAGCGTTGATGCGGGGGACGGGGAAAAACTGTTTTTT.

The chain uses TRBV13 and TRBJ1-2; the D gene is possibly TRBD1 (6 bases). Trimming stripped 2 bases from V and 4 bases from J, with 14 bases between. There are 15 residues in the CDR3. Germline CDR1 reads PRHDT; CDR2 reads FYEKMQ (reference sequence). The CDR3 sequence is CASSLRGGEGYGYTF. In DNA, the CDR3 is TGTGCCAGCAGCTTACGGGGGGGCGAAGGCTATGGCTACACCTTC.

This clonotype has at least ten counts. The chain is built from TRBV6-4 and TRBJ2-3; 13 bases map to TRBD2. Trimming cost V 5 bases and J 4 bases; bases outside gene matches: 3. The germline CDR1 and CDR2 sequences are MRHNA and SNTAGT. This CDR3 is built from 15 residues. CDR3 in amino acids: CASSYGLAGADTQYF. DNA for the CDR3: TGTGCCAGCAGTTACGGACTAGCGGGGGCAGATACGCAGTATTTT.

This clonotype was observed at least ten times. The chain joins TRBV18 to TRBJ2-3; D perhaps matches TRBD2 (5 bases). This CDR3 is 13 amino acids long. Trimming shortened V by 8 bases and J by 2 bases, and 11 bases separated the two germline ends. CDR1 is KGHSH and CDR2 is LQKENI in the germline V gene. CDR3 in amino acids: CASSPGLTDTQYF. The CDR3 DNA sequence: TGTGCCAGCAGTCCAGGACTCACAGATACGCAGTATTTT.

This clonotype appeared a few times. This chain links TRBV4-1 with TRBJ1-1; no reliable D call. The CDR3 sequence is 13 residues long. Trimming removed 0 bases from V and 1 base from J, with 3 bases in between. Germline V gives CDR1 MGHRA, CDR2 YSYEKL. The CDR3 coding sequence is TGCGCCAGCAGCCAAGACAGGAACACTGAAGCTTTCTTT. Its translation is CASSQDRNTEAFF.

Ten or more counts support this clonotype. The V call is TRBV11-2, the J call TRBJ2-1; TRBD1 matches at 7 bases. The germline V gene has CDR1 SGHAT and CDR2 FQNNGV. The length of the CDR3 is 13 residues. V lost 6 bases, J lost 7 bases, and 6 bases stayed unmatched. CDR3 in DNA: TGTGCCAGCAGACCAGGGGGATCAAATGAGCAGTTCTTC. This codes for CASRPGGSNEQFF.

Many counts were recorded for this clonotype. The DNA for the CDR3 is TGTGCCAGCAGGAAGATGAGCGGTGAAGCTTTCTTT. This codes for CASRKMSGEAFF. V and J are TRBV7-9 and TRBJ1-1; D uncertain. CDR3 length: 12 amino acids. Per germline, CDR1 SEHNR and CDR2 FQNEAQ (reference sequence). Trimming removed 6 bases at V and 7 bases at J, with 12 bases between.

Ten or more counts support this clonotype. The chain is built from TRBV15 and TRBJ2-5; no clear D. The CDR3 totals 12 residues. Germline loops: CDR1 LNHNV, CDR2 YYDKDF (reference sequence). The ends were cut back, 3 bases at V and 2 bases at J, with 4 bases in the middle. Here the CDR3 reads CATSRAQETQYF. The CDR3 bases are TGTGCCACCAGCAGGGCTCAAGAGACCCAGTACTTC.

This clonotype was seen many times. The chain couples TRBV2 to TRBJ2-2, with 7 bases that match TRBD2. J was trimmed by 6 bases and V by 4 bases; bases with no gene match: 14. Germline CDR1 reads SNHLY; CDR2 reads FYNNEI. The CDR3 consists of 17 residues. CDR3 in DNA: TGTGCCAGCAGTGGGGGGGGTGGACAATCCCGCGCCGGGGAGCTGTTTTTT. This sequence encodes CASSGGGGQSRAGELFF.

Only a few counts were recorded for this clonotype. The V gene is TRBV19, the J gene TRBJ1-5; D remains ambiguous. CDR3 size: 15 residues. V was cut by 6 bases and J by 0 bases, with 12 bases left in between. Germline loops: CDR1 LNHDA, CDR2 SQIVND (reference sequence). The CDR3 nucleotides read TGTGCCAGTAGGACGGAGAGAGTTAGCAATCAGCCCCAGCATTTT. It is translated as CASRTERVSNQPQHF.

This rearrangement joins TRBV7-3 to TRBJ2-3; 10 bases are shared with TRBD2. Unmatched junction bases numbered 12, after V lost 4 bases and J lost 5 bases. Per the germline V gene, CDR1 is SGHTA and CDR2 is FQGTGA. The CDR3 loop spans 17 amino acids. The CDR3: CASSSGSGGGGKDTQYF. The CDR3 DNA sequence: TGTGCCAGCAGCTCCGGGAGCGGGGGGGGGGGGAAAGATACGCAGTATTTT. Full variable domain (missing parts from reference TRBV7-3 and TRBJ2-3): GAGVSQTPSNKVTEKGKYVELRCDPISGHTALYWYRQSLGQGPEFLIYFQGTGAADDSGLPNDRFFAVRPEGSVSTLKIQRTERGDSAVYLCASSSGSGGGGKDTQYFGPGTRLTVL.

This chain connects TRBV20-1 to TRBJ1-2; TRBD1 might be the D (5 bases). The CDR3 loop spans 14 amino acids. V lost 1 base, J lost 5 bases, and 14 bases lay in between. Germline assignment: CDR1 DFQATT and CDR2 SNEGSKA (reference sequence). CDR3 sequence reads: CSARVEQGGYGYTF. In nucleotides, the CDR3 is TGCAGTGCTAGAGTCGAGCAGGGAGGGTATGGCTACACCTTC.

In its sample, this clonotype was seen a few times. The V gene is TRBV5-1, the J gene TRBJ1-6; D is perhaps TRBD1 (5 bases). The germline V gene encodes CDR1 SGHRS and CDR2 YFSETQ. The CDR3 loop spans 15 amino acids. The V end was cut by 1 base, the J end by 5 bases, with 10 bases between. CDR3 sequence: CASSLRGLDNSPLHF. CDR3 coding DNA: TGCGCCAGCAGCTTGAGGGGACTCGATAATTCACCCCTCCACTTT.

The chain is built from TRBV27 and TRBJ2-7; D is unclear. The V gene's germline CDR1 is MNHEY and CDR2 SMNVEV (reference sequence). V lost 3 bases and J lost 2, with 8 bases in between. The CDR3 has 13 amino acids. CDR3 DNA sequence: TGTGCCAGCAGTTTCGGACCTGCCTACGAGCAGTACTTC. Its protein is CASSFGPAYEQYF.

The chain couples TRBV6-1 to TRBJ2-7, with TRBD1 identical over 8 bases. Germline V gene data show CDR1 as MNHNS and CDR2 as SASEGT. CDR3 length: 13 residues. The V and J ends lost 6 bases and 6 bases, in that order; junction bases with no gene match: 7. The DNA of the CDR3 is TGTGCCAGCAGCCGGGACAGGCGTCGCGAGCAGTACTTC. Translated, it gives CASSRDRRREQYF.

This clonotype has a count of ten or more. The chain combines TRBV11-2 with TRBJ2-6; D is uncertain. V lost 3 bases to trimming and J lost 2 bases, with 11 bases between them. Germline CDR1 and CDR2: SGHAT and FQNNGV. The CDR3 sequence is 16 residues long. CDR3 protein: CASSFVRLPGANVLTF. In DNA form, the CDR3 reads TGTGCCAGCAGCTTCGTAAGGTTACCTGGGGCCAACGTCCTGACTTTC.